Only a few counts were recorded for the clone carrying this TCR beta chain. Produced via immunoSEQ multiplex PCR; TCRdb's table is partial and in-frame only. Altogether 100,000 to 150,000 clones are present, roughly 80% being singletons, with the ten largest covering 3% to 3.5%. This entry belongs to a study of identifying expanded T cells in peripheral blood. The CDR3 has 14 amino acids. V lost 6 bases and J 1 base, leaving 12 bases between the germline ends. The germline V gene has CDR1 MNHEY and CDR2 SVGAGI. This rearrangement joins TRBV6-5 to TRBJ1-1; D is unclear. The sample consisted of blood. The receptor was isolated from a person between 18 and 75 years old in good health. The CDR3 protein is CASSSGDQNTEAFF. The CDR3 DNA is TGTGCCAGCAGCTCCGGAGATCAGAACACTGAAGCTTTCTTT.